The clone carrying this TCR beta chain is a singleton in its sample. Its antigen remains unidentified. This sample is drawn from a study of PD-1 blockade in classical Hodgkin lymphoma. General study results and limits: There remain no defined causes for the repertoire differences, which possibly reflect disease activity or prior therapy. At baseline, newly diagnosed patients reportedly showed less TCR diversity than healthy donors.

TCRdb keeps only in-frame clones here, not all; method: immunoSEQ multiplex PCR. The sample has fewer than 35,000 clones; 81% are singletons. CDR1 is ENHRY and CDR2 is SYGVKD in the germline V gene. The CDR3 is made up of 17 amino acids. Trimming stripped 0 bases from V and 1 base from J, with 15 bases between. Time point here: cycle 4 day 1 (C4D1), after 6 weeks of nivolumab. Patients all relapsed after autologous stem cell transplantation, and there was variation in brentuximab vedotin exposure. This rearrangement joins TRBV10-3 to TRBJ2-5; D possibly matches TRBD1 or TRBD2 (5 bases each). Sequencing used peripheral blood mononuclear cells (PBMCs), obtained before the fourth cycle of nivolumab. This TCR was recovered from a human donor with classical Hodgkin lymphoma. CDR3 loop: CAISESVNRDPQETQYF. The CDR3 coding sequence is TGTGCCATCAGTGAGTCGGTAAATAGGGACCCCCAAGAGACCCAGTACTTC.